The clone carrying this T cell receptor (beta chain) was counted a few times. Its target is unknown. All of the isolated RNA was reverse transcribed, so expressed TCRB transcripts were sequenced. Clones were read by immunoSEQ multiplex PCR, and TCRdb kept only the in-frame ones, dropping some. The data show about 140,000 clones, less than 10% seen once. With 7 bases clipped from V and 7 bases from J, the junction kept 4 bases outside the gene matches. In germline, CDR1 is SGHRS, CDR2 YFSETQ. The CDR3 is 13 residues long. These data belong to a study of beta chain features in type 1 diabetes. The overall study: Healthy donors and patients showed comparable age, gender and cell yields. Overall study results and limits: Type 1 diabetes patients had TCRB CDR3s that were shorter (moderately but significantly so) in all four CD4+ subsets.

CD45RO/CCR7/CD25/CD127/CD95/CD27 separated CD4+ naive, central memory, regulatory and stem cell-like memory cells by sorting. The rearrangement joins TRBV5-1 to TRBJ1-6, with 8 bases matching TRBD1. The TCR originated in a woman aged 40-49 years in good health. The sample taken for sequencing was central memory CD4+ T cells from blood. The DNA for the CDR3 is TGCGCCAGCGGACAGGGTATGAATTCACCCCTCCACTTT. It translates to CASGQGMNSPLHF.